The next 25 T cell receptor beta chains were all read from a single sample in a study of immune characterization of retroperitoneal liposarcoma. TCRdb fed the PCR reads into MiXCR, producing one record per CDR3 protein. The data contain roughly 20,000 distinct CDR3 sequences, under 45% of them seen just once; the ten biggest clones take up roughly 7.3%. What was sequenced was blood. The receptors derive from a male donor with retroperitoneal liposarcoma.

Comment on this clonotype: With a much larger clone just one base away, this may be a read error. The genes are TRBV11-3 and TRBJ2-1, with D tentatively TRBD1 (6 bases). The assigned J gene may be wrong: the sequence end matches TRBJ2-7 better. The CDR3 length is 12 residues. Germline CDR1 and CDR2: SGHNT and YENEEA. CDR3 sequence: CVSSQGPYEQYF. The CDR3 region has the DNA TGTGTCAGCAGCCAGGGGCCCTACGAGCAGTACTTC.

The gene calls are TRBV7-2 and TRBJ2-4; D might be TRBD2 (5 bases). In germline, CDR1 is SGHTA, CDR2 FQGNSA. The V gene lost 0 bases and the J gene lost 4 bases, with 7 bases spanning the gap. This CDR3 has 14 amino acids. The CDR3 DNA reads TGTGCCAGCAGCTTAGCGGGAGCTAAAAACATTCAGTACTTC. Protein sequence: CASSLAGAKNIQYF.

The chain joins TRBV7-3 to TRBJ1-4; D gene ambiguous. Per the germline V gene, CDR1 is SGHTA and CDR2 is FQGTGA. Trimming left V 4 bases short and J 2 bases short, with 5 bases between. The CDR3 runs 13 residues. The CDR3 protein is CASSSGTNEKLFF. CDR3 coding DNA: TGTGCCAGCAGCTCGGGCACTAATGAAAAACTGTTTTTT.

This clonotype was found a few times. The chain combines TRBV10-3 with TRBJ1-2; 8 bases align to TRBD1. The V gene end was trimmed by 5 bases and the J gene end by 8 bases; junction bases not matched to a gene: 13. The CDR3 totals 15 residues. Germline assignment: CDR1 ENHRY and CDR2 SYGVKD. CDR3 residues: CAISTPGQDLSGYTF. The CDR3 DNA is TGTGCCATCAGTACCCCGGGACAGGATTTGAGCGGCTACACCTTC.

The V call is TRBV6-8, the J call TRBJ2-7, with D unresolved. The last part of the DNA fits TRBJ2-1 better; the J call may be wrong. Germline V CDR1 and CDR2: MNHGY, SAAAGT. The CDR3 loop spans 12 amino acids. This CDR3 reads CASPDPPYEQFF. The CDR3 coding sequence is TGTGCCAGCCCCGACCCTCCCTACGAGCAGTTCTTC.

The chain uses TRBV6-1 and TRBJ2-1; D tentatively fits TRBD1 or TRBD2 (5 bases each). V was clipped by 3 bases and J by 10 bases, with 19 bases between them. The length of the CDR3 is 15 residues. Per the germline V gene, CDR1 is MNHNS and CDR2 is SASEGT. The CDR3 DNA is TGTGCCAGCAGTGACCGGGTCGAGGGGCTCTACGAGCAGTTCTTC. As protein: CASSDRVEGLYEQFF.

This clonotype was seen more than once but under ten times. The CDR3 DNA reads TGTGCCAGCAGCCGCGGTGGGGCAGGGGCCTATGGCTACACCTTC. Translating gives CASSRGGAGAYGYTF. The chain couples TRBV6-1 to TRBJ1-2; a possible D gene is TRBD1 (6 bases). Germline values: CDR1 MNHNS, CDR2 SASEGT. V lost 6 bases to trimming and J lost 4 bases, with 18 bases between them. The length of the CDR3 is 15 residues.

The chain recombines TRBV11-3 with TRBJ2-2, with D possibly matching TRBD1 (5 bases). Trimming removed 2 bases at V and 1 base at J, with 29 bases between. The CDR3 totals 22 residues. Germline lookup yields CDR1 SGHNT and CDR2 YENEEA. CDR3 protein: CASSLLGPYALRHARNTGELFF. As DNA, the CDR3 is TGTGCCAGCAGCTTATTGGGGCCCTACGCGTTGCGGCATGCCCGGAACACCGGGGAGCTGTTTTTT.

CDR3 protein: CASSSQARDTSFTDTQYF. In DNA, the CDR3 is TGTGCCAGCAGCTCCCAAGCCCGGGACACTTCCTTCACAGATACGCAGTATTTT. V gene TRBV7-2 combines with J gene TRBJ2-3; the D gene is possibly TRBD1 (6 bases). Trimming shortened V by 4 bases and J by 2 bases, and 22 bases separated the two germline ends. The CDR3 is made up of 18 amino acids. Germline lookup yields CDR1 SGHTA and CDR2 FQGNSA.

J is TRBJ2-7 and V is TRBV6-1; D uncertain. The ends were cut back, 5 bases at V and 7 bases at J, with 18 bases in the middle. Per germline, CDR1 MNHNS and CDR2 SASEGT. The CDR3 covers 14 residues. CDR3 sequence (DNA): TGTGCCAGCAGTTTCGGGCCCCCTCCTGTAGAGCAGTACTTC. It is translated as CASSFGPPPVEQYF.

This clonotype was counted at least ten times. The rearrangement joins TRBV6-1 to TRBJ1-5, with no clear D. CDR3 length equals 11 residues. V lost 5 bases to trimming and J lost 7 bases, with 6 bases between them. Germline CDR1 MNHNS, CDR2 SASEGT. The CDR3 bases are TGTGCCAGCAGTTCGGGCCAGCCCCAGCATTTT. Translated, it gives CASSSGQPQHF.

This clonotype is medium-sized in the sample. The genes are TRBV6-1 and TRBJ2-1, with 11 bases identical to TRBD2. With the DNA end fitting TRBJ2-7 better, the J assignment may be wrong. CDR3 size: 15 residues. Germline assignment: CDR1 MNHNS and CDR2 SASEGT. The CDR3 DNA reads as TGTGCCAGCAGGGTTACTAGCGGGAGTGGGTACGAGCAGTACTTC. Encoded protein: CASRVTSGSGYEQYF.

A word on this clonotype: Germline and junction disagree at one end, which may indicate a read error. V and J are TRBV6-5 and TRBJ2-5, with D perhaps TRBD1 or TRBD2 (5 bases each). The CDR3 is 13 residues long. CDR1 is MNHEY and CDR2 is SVGAGI in the germline V gene. In DNA form, the CDR3 reads TGTGCCAGCAGTTCGGGACGATTTTACGAGCAGTTCTTT. It translates to CASSSGRFYEQFF.

The genes are TRBV7-8 and TRBJ2-5; 7 nucleotides line up with TRBD2. Matching the DNA end better, TRBJ2-7 makes the J call doubtful. Per germline, CDR1 SGHVS and CDR2 FQNEAQ. The CDR3 spans 15 residues. The CDR3 sequence: CASSEGRGRAYEQYF. The CDR3 DNA is TGTGCCAGCAGCGAAGGGCGGGGGAGAGCCTACGAGCAGTACTTC.

This clonotype came up a few times. The V gene is TRBV10-2, the J gene TRBJ2-1; the D gene is possibly TRBD2 (7 bases). This CDR3 is 14 amino acids long. CDR1 and CDR2 (germline): WSHSY, SAAADI. Deletions cut 3 bases from V and 7 bases from J, with 13 bases between. The CDR3 spells CASSEGGGFNEQFF. The CDR3 DNA sequence: TGCGCCAGCAGTGAAGGGGGGGGTTTTAATGAGCAGTTCTTC.

This clonotype was counted a few times. This sequence joins TRBV4-1 and TRBJ2-3; no clear D. The CDR3 runs 15 residues. V lost 1 base to trimming and J lost 1 base, with 9 bases between them. Germline CDR1 is MGHRA and CDR2 is YSYEKL. The CDR3 loop reads CASSQALGGTDTQYF. Written as DNA, the CDR3 is TGCGCCAGCAGCCAAGCCCTGGGTGGCACAGATACGCAGTATTTT.

This clonotype has ten or more counts. The chain couples TRBV7-6 to TRBJ2-1; D is possibly TRBD2 (6 bases). Germline values: CDR1 SGHVS, CDR2 FNYEAQ. The CDR3 is 13 amino acids. Deletions cut 1 base from V and 13 bases from J, with 14 bases between. In DNA, the CDR3 is TGTGCCAGCAGCTTAGAGGGACTGGGGACCCAGTTCTTC. Residues: CASSLEGLGTQFF.

This chain links TRBV27 with TRBJ2-2, with D unclear. V gave up 2 bases and J gave up 5 bases, with 18 bases separating them. CDR3 length equals 17 residues. CDR1 and CDR2 (germline): MNHEY, SMNVEV (reference sequence). The chain's CDR3 is CASSLRGDSLITGELFF. Written as DNA, the CDR3 is TGTGCCAGCAGTTTACGCGGTGACTCCCTAATTACCGGGGAGCTGTTTTTT.

This clonotype was observed a few times. The genes are TRBV6-4 and TRBJ2-3; 7 nucleotides line up with TRBD2. This CDR3 has 17 residues. Germline-derived CDR1 and CDR2 are MRHNA and SNTAGT. J was trimmed by 5 bases and V by 0 bases; bases with no gene match: 11. The CDR3 spells CASSDSRNDCGGDTQYF. Written as DNA, the CDR3 is TGTGCCAGCAGTGACTCGCGAAATGATTGCGGGGGAGATACGCAGTATTTT.

The chain is built from TRBV6-2 or TRBV6-3 and TRBJ2-5; D gene ambiguous. Near its end, the DNA agrees better with TRBJ2-7, so the J call may be wrong. CDR3 length: 13 amino acids. Germline V gene data show CDR1 as MNHEY and CDR2 as SVGEGT. CDR3 amino acids: CASSDVGHYEQYF. In DNA form, the CDR3 reads TGTGCCAGCAGTGACGTGGGCCACTACGAGCAGTACTTC.

The J gene is TRBJ2-1, the V gene TRBV6-4; D gene unclear. V shed 0 bases and J shed 7 bases, with 13 bases lying between them. The germline CDR1 and CDR2 sequences are MRHNA and SNTAGT. This CDR3 has 15 amino acids. In nucleotides, the CDR3 is TGTGCCAGCAGTGACTCGCCTCGTTTTAGGAATGAGCAGTTCTTC. This encodes CASSDSPRFRNEQFF.

The V gene is TRBV14, the J gene TRBJ1-2; TRBD1 agrees at 8 bases. V shed 0 bases, J shed 4 bases, and the junction held 4 bases outside the gene matches. The CDR3 totals 15 residues. Per germline, CDR1 SGHDN and CDR2 FVKESK. The CDR3 reads CASSQEVTGGYGYTF. CDR3 bases: TGTGCCAGCAGCCAAGAGGTCACAGGGGGCTATGGCTACACCTTC.

This clonotype qualifies as medium-sized (0.01 to 0.1%). CDR3 region: CASSTLDRSRSNEQFF. As DNA, the CDR3 is TGTGCCAGCAGTACACTTGACAGGTCTAGATCCAATGAGCAGTTCTTC. The rearrangement uses TRBV6-1 and TRBJ2-1, with D perhaps TRBD1 (6 bases). V was trimmed by 5 bases and J by 6 bases, leaving 20 bases between them. The germline V gene has CDR1 MNHNS and CDR2 SASEGT. The CDR3 length is 16 residues.

This clonotype is deemed medium-sized. The J gene is TRBJ2-7, the V gene TRBV6-1, with TRBD2 matching 14 bases. CDR3 length: 15 amino acids. V shed 3 bases, J shed 4 bases, and the junction held 2 bases outside the gene matches. In germline, CDR1 is MNHNS, CDR2 SASEGT. In nucleotides, the CDR3 is TGTGCCAGCAGTGACAGACTAGCGGGAGGGTACGAGCAGTACTTC. It codes for CASSDRLAGGYEQYF.

The chain is built from TRBV11-2 and TRBJ2-1; D not resolved. The V gene's germline CDR1 is SGHAT and CDR2 FQNNGV. This CDR3 contains 11 residues. V lost 5 bases and J lost 10, with 9 bases in between. The CDR3 nucleotides read TGTGCCAGCAGCAACCTTCGGGAGCAGTTCTTC. It yields the protein CASSNLREQFF.